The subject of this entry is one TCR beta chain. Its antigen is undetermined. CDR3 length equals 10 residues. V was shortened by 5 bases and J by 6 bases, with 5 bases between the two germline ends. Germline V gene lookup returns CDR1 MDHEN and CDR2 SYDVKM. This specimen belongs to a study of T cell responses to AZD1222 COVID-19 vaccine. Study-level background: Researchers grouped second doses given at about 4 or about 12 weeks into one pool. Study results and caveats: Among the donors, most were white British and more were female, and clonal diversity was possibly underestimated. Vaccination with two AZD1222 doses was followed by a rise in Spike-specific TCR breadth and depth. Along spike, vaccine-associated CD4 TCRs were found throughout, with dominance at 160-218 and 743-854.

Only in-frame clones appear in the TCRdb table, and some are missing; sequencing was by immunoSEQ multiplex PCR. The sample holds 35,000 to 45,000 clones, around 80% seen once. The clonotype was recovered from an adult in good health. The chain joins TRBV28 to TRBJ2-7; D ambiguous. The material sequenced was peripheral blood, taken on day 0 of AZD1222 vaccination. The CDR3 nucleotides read TGTGCCAGCAGTGAATTCGAGCAGTACTTC. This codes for CASSEFEQYF. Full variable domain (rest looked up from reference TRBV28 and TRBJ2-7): DVKVTQSSRYLVKRTGEKVFLECVQDMDHENMFWYRQDPGLGLRLIYFSYDVKMKEKGDIPEGYSVSREKKERFSLILESASTNQTSMYLCASSEFEQYFGPGTRLTVT.